This T cell receptor beta chain was identified in a study of T cell responses to AZD1222 COVID-19 vaccine. Study-wide results and limits: The CD4 TCRs associated with vaccination extended across spike and predominated at 160-218 and 743-854.

Libraries were prepared by immunoSEQ multiplex PCR; TCRdb keeps only in-frame clonotypes and omits some of them. The sample lists 70,000 to 90,000 clones; roughly 91% were seen once. The table lists this clone with a few counts. Its antigen is still unknown. Trimming pared 4 bases from V and 3 bases from J, leaving 3 bases between. The length of the CDR3 is 11 residues. The chain joins TRBV12-3 or TRBV12-4 to TRBJ1-2; D unresolved. Sequencing was performed on peripheral blood, taken 28 days after the second AZD1222 dose. The receptor was isolated from an adult who received the AZD1222 COVID-19 vaccine. The CDR3 DNA reads as TGTGCCAGCAGTTCAGACTATGGCTACACCTTC. Its translation: CASSSDYGYTF.